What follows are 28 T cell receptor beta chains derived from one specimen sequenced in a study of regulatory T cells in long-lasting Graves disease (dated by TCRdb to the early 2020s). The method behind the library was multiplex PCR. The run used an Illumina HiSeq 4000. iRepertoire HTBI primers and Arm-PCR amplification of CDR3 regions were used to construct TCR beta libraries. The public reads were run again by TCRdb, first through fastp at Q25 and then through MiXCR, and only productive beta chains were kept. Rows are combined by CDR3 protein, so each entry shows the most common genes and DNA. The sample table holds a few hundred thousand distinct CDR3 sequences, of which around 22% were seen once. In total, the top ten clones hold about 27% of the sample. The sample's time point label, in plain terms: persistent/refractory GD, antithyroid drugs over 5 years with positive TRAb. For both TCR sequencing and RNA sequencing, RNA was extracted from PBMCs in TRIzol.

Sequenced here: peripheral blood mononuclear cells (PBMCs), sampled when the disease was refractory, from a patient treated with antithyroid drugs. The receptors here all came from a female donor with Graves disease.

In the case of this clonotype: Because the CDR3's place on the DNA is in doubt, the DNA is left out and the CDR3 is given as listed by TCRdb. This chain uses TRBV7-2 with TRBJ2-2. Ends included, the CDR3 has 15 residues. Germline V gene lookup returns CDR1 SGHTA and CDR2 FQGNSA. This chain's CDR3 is CASSQEGFGAGELFF.

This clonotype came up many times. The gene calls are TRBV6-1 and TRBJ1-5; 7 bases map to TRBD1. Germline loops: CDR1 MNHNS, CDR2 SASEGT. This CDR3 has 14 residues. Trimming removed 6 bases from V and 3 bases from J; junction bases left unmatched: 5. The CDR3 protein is CASRGQTLNQPQHF. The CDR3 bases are TGTGCCAGCAGGGGACAGACTCTCAATCAGCCCCAGCATTTT.

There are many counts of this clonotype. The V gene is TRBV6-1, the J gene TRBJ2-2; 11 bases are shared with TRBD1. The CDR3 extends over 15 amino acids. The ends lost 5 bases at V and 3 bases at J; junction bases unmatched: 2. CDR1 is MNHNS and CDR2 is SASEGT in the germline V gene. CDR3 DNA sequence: TGTGCCAGCAGTCGGACAGGGGGCGACACCGGGGAGCTGTTTTTT. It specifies CASSRTGGDTGELFF.

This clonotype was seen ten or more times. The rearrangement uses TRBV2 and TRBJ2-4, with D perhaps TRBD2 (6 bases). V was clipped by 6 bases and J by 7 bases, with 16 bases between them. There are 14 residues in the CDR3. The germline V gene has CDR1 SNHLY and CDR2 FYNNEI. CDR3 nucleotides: TGTGCCAGCAGGACAGCGGGTGGGGGGAACATTCAGTACTTC. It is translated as CASRTAGGGNIQYF. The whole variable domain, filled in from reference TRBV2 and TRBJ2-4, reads EPEVTQTPSHQVTQMGQEVILRCVPISNHLYFYWYRQILGQKVEFLVSFYNNEISEKSEIFDDQFSVERPDGSNFTLKIRSTKLEDSAMYFCASRTAGGGNIQYFGAGTRLSVL.

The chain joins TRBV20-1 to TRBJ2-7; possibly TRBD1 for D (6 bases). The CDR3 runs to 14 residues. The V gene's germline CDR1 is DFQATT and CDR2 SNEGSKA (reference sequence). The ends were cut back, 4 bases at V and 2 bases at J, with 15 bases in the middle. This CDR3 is CSATPGHIPYEQYF. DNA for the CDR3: TGCAGTGCTACACCGGGACATATCCCCTACGAGCAGTACTTC.

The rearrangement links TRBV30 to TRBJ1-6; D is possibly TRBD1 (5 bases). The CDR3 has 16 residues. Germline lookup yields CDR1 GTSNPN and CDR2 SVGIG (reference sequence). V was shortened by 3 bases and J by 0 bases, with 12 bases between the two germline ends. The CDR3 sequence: CAWRYPGSSYNSPLHF. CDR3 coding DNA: TGTGCCTGGAGGTATCCAGGGAGCTCCTATAATTCACCCCTCCACTTT. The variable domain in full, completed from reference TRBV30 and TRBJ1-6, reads SQTIHQWPATLVQPVGSPLSLECTVEGTSNPNLYWYRQAAGRGLQLLFYSVGIGQISSEVPQNLSASRPQDRQFILSSKKLLLSDSGFYLCAWRYPGSSYNSPLHFGNGTRLTVT.

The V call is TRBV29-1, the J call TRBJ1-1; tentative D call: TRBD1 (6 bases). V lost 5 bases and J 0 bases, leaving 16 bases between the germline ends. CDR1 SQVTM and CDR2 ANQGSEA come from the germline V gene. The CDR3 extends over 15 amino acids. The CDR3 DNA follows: TGCAGCGTTTCGAGGGGGTCAGGCATGAACACTGAAGCTTTCTTT. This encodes CSVSRGSGMNTEAFF.

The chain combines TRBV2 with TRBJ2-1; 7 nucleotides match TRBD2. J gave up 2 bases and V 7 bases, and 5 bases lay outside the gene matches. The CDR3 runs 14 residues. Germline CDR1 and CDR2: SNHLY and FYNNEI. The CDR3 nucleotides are TGTGCCAGCATTGGTGGGAGGGCCTACAATGAGCAGTTCTTC. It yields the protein CASIGGRAYNEQFF.

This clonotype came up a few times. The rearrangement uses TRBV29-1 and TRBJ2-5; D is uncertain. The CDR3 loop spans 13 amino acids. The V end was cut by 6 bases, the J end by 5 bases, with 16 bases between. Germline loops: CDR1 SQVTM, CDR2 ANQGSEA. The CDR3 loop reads CSVGRAEWETQYF. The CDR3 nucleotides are TGCAGCGTGGGTCGGGCCGAGTGGGAGACCCAGTACTTC.

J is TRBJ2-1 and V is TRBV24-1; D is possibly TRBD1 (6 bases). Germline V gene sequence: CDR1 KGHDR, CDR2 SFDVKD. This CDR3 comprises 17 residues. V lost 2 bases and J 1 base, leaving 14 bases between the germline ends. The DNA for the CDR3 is TGTGCCACCAGTGATTCAAGGACAGTCCGGTCCTACAATGAGCAGTTCTTC. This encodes CATSDSRTVRSYNEQFF.

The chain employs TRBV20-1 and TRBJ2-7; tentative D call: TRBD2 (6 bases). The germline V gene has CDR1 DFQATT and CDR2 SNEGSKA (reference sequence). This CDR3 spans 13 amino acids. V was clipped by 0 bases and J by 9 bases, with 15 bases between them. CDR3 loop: CSARDRREAGQYF. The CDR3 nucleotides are TGCAGTGCTAGAGATCGAAGAGAAGCGGGGCAGTACTTC.

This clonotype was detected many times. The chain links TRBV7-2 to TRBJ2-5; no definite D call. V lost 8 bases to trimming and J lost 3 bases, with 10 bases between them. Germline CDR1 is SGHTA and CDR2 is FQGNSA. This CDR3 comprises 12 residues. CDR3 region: CASGLLEETQYF. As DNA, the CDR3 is TGTGCCAGCGGCCTTCTTGAAGAGACCCAGTACTTC. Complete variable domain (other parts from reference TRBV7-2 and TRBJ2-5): GAGVSQSPSNKVTEKGKDVELRCDPISGHTALYWYRQSLGQGLEFLIYFQGNSAPDKSGLPSDRFSAERTGGSVSTLTIQRTQQEDSAVYLCASGLLEETQYFGPGTRLLVL.

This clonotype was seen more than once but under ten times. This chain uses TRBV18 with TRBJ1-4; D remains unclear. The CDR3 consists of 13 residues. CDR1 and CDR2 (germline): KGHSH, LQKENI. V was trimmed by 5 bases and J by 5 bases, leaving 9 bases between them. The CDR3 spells CASSTDVNEKLFF. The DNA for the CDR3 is TGTGCCAGCTCAACCGACGTAAATGAAAAACTGTTTTTT.

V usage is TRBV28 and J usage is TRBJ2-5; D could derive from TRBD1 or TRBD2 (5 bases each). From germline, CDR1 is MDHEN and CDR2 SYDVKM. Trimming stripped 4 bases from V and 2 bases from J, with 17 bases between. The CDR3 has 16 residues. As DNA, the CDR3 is TGTGCCAGCAGTTCCAGAGAAAGGGACGCTCAAGAGACCCAGTACTTC. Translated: CASSSRERDAQETQYF.

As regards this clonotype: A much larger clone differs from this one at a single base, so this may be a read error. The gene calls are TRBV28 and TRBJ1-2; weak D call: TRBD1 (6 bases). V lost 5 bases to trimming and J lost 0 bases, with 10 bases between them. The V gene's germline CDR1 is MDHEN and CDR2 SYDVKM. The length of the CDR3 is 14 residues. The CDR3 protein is CASSMDSTNYGYTF. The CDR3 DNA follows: TGTGCCAGCAGTATGGACAGCACTAACTATGGCTACACCTTC.

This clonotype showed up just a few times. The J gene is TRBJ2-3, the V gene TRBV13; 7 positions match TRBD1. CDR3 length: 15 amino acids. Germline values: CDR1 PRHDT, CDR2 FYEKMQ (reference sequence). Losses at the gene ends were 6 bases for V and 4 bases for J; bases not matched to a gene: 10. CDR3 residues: CASRDSRGIADTQYF. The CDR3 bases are TGTGCCAGCAGAGATTCCAGGGGGATCGCAGATACGCAGTATTTT.

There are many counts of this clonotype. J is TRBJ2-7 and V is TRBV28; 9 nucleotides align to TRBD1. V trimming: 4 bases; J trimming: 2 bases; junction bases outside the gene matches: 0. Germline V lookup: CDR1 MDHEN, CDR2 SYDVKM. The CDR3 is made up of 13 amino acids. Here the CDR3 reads CASSWTGAYEQYF. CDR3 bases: TGTGCCAGCAGTTGGACAGGGGCCTACGAGCAGTACTTC.

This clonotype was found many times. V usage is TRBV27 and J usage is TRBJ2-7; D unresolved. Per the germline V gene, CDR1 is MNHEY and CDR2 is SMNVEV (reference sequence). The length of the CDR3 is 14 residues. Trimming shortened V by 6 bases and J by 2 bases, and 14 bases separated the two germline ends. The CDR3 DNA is TGTGCCAGCAGGTCCCTACCCACGGCCTACGAGCAGTACTTC. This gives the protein CASRSLPTAYEQYF.

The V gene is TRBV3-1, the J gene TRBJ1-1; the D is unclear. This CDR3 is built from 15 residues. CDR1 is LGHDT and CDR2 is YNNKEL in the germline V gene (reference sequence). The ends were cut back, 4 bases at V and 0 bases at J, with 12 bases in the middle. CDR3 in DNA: TGTGCCAGCAGCCCCGAGGCCGGGCTGAACACTGAAGCTTTCTTT. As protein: CASSPEAGLNTEAFF.

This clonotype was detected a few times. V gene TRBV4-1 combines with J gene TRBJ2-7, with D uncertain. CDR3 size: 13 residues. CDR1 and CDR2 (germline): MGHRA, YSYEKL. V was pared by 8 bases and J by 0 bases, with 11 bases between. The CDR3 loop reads CASSGDYSYEQYF. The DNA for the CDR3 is TGCGCCAGCTCAGGCGATTACTCCTACGAGCAGTACTTC.

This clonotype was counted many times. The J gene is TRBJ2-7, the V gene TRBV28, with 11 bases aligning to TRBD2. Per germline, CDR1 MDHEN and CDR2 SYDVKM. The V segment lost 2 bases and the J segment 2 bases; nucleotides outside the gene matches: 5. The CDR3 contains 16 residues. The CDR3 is CASSLQLAGVTYEQYF. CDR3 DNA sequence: TGTGCCAGCAGTTTACAACTAGCGGGGGTCACCTACGAGCAGTACTTC.

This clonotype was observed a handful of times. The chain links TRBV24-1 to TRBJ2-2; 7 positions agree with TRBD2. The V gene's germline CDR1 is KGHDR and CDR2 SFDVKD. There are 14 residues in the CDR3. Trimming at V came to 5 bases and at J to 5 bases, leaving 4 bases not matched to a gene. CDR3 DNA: TGTGCCACCAGTGGGGACTATGCAACCGGGGAGCTGTTTTTT. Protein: CATSGDYATGELFF.

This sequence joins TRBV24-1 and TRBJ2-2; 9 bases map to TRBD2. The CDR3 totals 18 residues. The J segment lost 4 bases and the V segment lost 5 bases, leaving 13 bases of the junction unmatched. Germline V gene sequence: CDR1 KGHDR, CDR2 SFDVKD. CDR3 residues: CATSAALAGVPATGELFF. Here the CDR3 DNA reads TGTGCCACCAGTGCCGCTTTAGCGGGAGTACCGGCCACCGGGGAGCTGTTTTTT.

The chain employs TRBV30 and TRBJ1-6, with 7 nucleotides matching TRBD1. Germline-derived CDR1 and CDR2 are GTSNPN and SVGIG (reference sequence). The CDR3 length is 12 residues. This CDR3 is CAWDRENSPLHF. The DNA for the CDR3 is TGTGCATGGGACAGAGAAAATTCACCCCTCCACTTT.

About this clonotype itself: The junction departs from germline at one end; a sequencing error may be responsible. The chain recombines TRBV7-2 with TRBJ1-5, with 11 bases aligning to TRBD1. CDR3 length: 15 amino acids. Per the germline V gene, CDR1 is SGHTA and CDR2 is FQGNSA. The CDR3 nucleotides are TGTGCCAGCAGCGCCTGGACAGGGGGCAACCAGCCCCAGCATTTT. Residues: CASSAWTGGNQPQHF.

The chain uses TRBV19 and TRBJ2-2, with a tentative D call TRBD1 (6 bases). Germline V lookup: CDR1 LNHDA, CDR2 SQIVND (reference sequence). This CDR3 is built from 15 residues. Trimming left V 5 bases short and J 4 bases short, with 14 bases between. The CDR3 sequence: CASSLLGQSTGELFF. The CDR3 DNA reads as TGTGCCAGTAGTCTCCTAGGACAGAGCACCGGGGAGCTGTTTTTT.

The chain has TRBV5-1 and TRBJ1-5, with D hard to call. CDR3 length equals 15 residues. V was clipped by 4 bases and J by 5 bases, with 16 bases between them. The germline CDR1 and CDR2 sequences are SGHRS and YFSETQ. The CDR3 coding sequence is TGCGCCAGCAGCCCAGGCGAAAGAAGTCATCAGCCCCAGCATTTT. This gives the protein CASSPGERSHQPQHF.

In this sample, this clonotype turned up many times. The chain's CDR3 is CASSSGQGDQPQHF. The CDR3 DNA reads as TGTGCCAGCAGCTCGGGACAGGGTGATCAGCCCCAGCATTTT. V gene TRBV6-1 combines with J gene TRBJ1-5, with 9 bases that match TRBD1. The ends lost 6 bases at V and 5 bases at J; junction bases unmatched: 5. CDR3 length: 14 amino acids. Germline V gene sequence: CDR1 MNHNS, CDR2 SASEGT.